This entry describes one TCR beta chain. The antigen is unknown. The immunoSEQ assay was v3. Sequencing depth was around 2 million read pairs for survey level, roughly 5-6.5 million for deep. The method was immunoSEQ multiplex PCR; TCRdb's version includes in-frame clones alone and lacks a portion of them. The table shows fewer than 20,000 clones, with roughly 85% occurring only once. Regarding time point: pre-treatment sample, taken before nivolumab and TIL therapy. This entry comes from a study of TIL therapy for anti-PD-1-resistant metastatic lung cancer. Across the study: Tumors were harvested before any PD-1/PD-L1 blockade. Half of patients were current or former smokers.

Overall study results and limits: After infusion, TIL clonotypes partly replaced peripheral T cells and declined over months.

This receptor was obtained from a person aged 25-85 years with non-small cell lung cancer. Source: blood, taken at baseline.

The DNA of the CDR3 is TGTGCCTGGAGTCCCGGTGGCAGGGGAAGGAGTAGCAATCAGCCCCAGCATTTT. Its translation: CAWSPGGRGRSSNQPQHF. The chain combines TRBV30 with TRBJ1-5; possible D gene TRBD1, 6 bases. V was cut by 2 bases and J by 0 bases, with 20 bases left in between. CDR1 and CDR2 from the germline V gene are GTSNPN and SVGIG (reference sequence). The CDR3 contains 18 residues.